The present T cell receptor beta chain was sequenced within a study of persistence of HIV-infected CD4 T cells. Study-level results: TCRbeta richness was lower in CMV- and Gag-responding cells than in anti-CD3/anti-CD28-responding cells. The rare CMV-responding cells with HIV-1 proviruses were not separately TCR-sequenced.

The libraries were made with immunoSEQ version 4 in survey mode. Clones were sequenced by immunoSEQ multiplex PCR, and TCRdb holds only the in-frame ones, with some missing. The sample contains about 13,000 clones, roughly 66% of which appear only once. With regard to this clone: Its antigen is undetermined.

Cells were stimulated with overlapping HIV-1 Gag 15-mer peptides. Responding CD4+ T cells were sorted by upregulation of both CD40 ligand and CD69. Donors were HIV-1-infected adults who began suppressive ART during chronic infection. This CDR3 is built from 15 residues. Trimming removed 3 bases from V and 1 base from J, with 12 bases in between. CDR1 is KGHSH and CDR2 is LQKENI in the germline V gene. The source of this sequence is an adult man with HIV who was CMV-seropositive. The J gene is TRBJ1-1, the V gene TRBV18; no definite D call. The input for sequencing was CD4+ T cells sorted from PBMCs after roughly 18-hour stimulation, taken from a patient who received antiretroviral therapy. CDR3 amino acids: CASSPRIDKNTEAFF. CDR3 nucleotides: TGTGCCAGCTCACCCCGCATAGATAAGAACACTGAAGCTTTCTTT.